This TCR beta chain stems from a study of molecular identifiers for immune sequencing clone quantification. This clonotype has a handful of counts. V was pared by 4 bases and J by 0 bases, with 8 bases between. Germline CDR1 reads SGHKS; CDR2 reads YYEKEE (reference sequence). CDR3 size: 14 residues. One entry per CDR3 protein, called by TCRdb with MiXCR from the PCR reads. The sample has more than 450,000 distinct CDR3 sequences, 20% to 25% seen once. This TCR was recovered from a human donor in good health. Some libraries in this study had Jurkat cell RNA spiked in. The specimen was naive CD8+ T cells from blood, with Jurkat cell RNA spiked in. The subset here: FACS-sorted CD8+CD4-CCR7+CD45RA+ naive T cells. The chain carries TRBV5-5 and TRBJ2-1, with D possibly matching TRBD2 (6 bases). Written as DNA, the CDR3 is TGTGCCAGCAGCGCGGGGCGCTCCTACAATGAGCAGTTCTTC. It translates to CASSAGRSYNEQFF.